The 2 T cell receptor beta chains reported below all come from one sample, sequenced in a study of CD8 T cells in Susac syndrome. RNA amounts of roughly 0.45 to 1 ug underwent reverse transcription with random hexamers. TCRdb recomputed calls from the immunoSEQ multiplex PCR reads with MiXCR, one row per CDR3 protein. This sample has approximately 190,000 distinct CDR3 sequences, with approximately 95% found just once. The sample was CD8+ T cells from PBMCs. Source of these receptors: a human donor with Susac syndrome.

V is TRBV5-6 and J is TRBJ1-2; TRBD1 matches 7 bases. The junction had 8 bases not matched to a gene; V was cut back by 0 bases and J by 6 bases. The CDR3 has 15 amino acids. Germline-derived CDR1 and CDR2 are SGHDT and YYEEEE. CDR3 protein: CASSLAVKGADGYTF. The CDR3 DNA sequence: TGTGCCAGCAGCTTGGCGGTAAAGGGGGCCGATGGCTACACCTTC.

The rearrangement uses TRBV5-1 and TRBJ2-7; possibly TRBD1 for D (5 bases). Germline assignment: CDR1 SGHRS and CDR2 YFSETQ. The CDR3 sequence is 14 residues long. Trimming stripped 3 bases from V and 3 bases from J, with 13 bases between. The CDR3, as DNA: TGCGCCAGCAGCTCTCTAGAACAGGACTACGAGCAGTACTTC. Translating it yields CASSSLEQDYEQYF.